The rows below give T cell receptor beta chains drawn from one sample of a study of cytomegalovirus exposure and HLA in healthy donors. TCRdb keeps only in-frame clones here, not all; method: immunoSEQ multiplex PCR. The sample shows some 150,000 clones, 80% of them seen only once. The sample consisted of PBMCs. These receptors came from a man aged 30 to 39 in good health and CMV-seropositive. Both conserved end residues are part of each CDR3. The D gene is left open where the match is weak. Clone size appears in some rows only: once, few, many, or a class for an expanded clone.

CDR3: CASSLGLAGESHYEQYF
DNA: TGTGCCAGCAGCTTAGGATTAGCGGGAGAGAGCCACTACGAGCAGTACTTC
V: TRBV7-2
size: NA
J: TRBJ2-7
D: TRBD2

CDR3: CASSVGWGQGAEAFF
DNA: TGTGCCAGCAGCGTAGGTTGGGGACAGGGGGCTGAAGCTTTCTTT
V: TRBV9
size: NA
J: TRBJ1-1
D: TRBD1

CDR3: CASSPRASADNEQFF
DNA: TGTGCCAGCAGCCCCCGCGCTAGCGCGGACAATGAGCAGTTCTTC
V: TRBV9
size: NA
J: TRBJ2-1
D: NA

CDR3: CSVEFGQSTDTQYF
DNA: TGCAGCGTTGAATTTGGACAGAGCACAGATACGCAGTATTTT
V: TRBV29-1
size: few
J: TRBJ2-3
D: NA

CDR3: CASSSPDRGETQYF
DNA: TGTGCCAGCAGCTCCCCGGACAGGGGTGAGACCCAGTACTTC
V: TRBV5-4
size: NA
J: TRBJ2-5
D: TRBD1

CDR3: CSVDTRGVVGDTQYF
DNA: TGCAGCGTTGATACCAGGGGTGTAGTGGGAGATACGCAGTATTTT
V: TRBV29-1
size: NA
J: TRBJ2-3
D: NA

CDR3: CASSLELAGYEQYF
DNA: TGTGCCAGCAGCTTAGAACTAGCGGGATACGAGCAGTACTTC
V: TRBV7-8
size: NA
J: TRBJ2-7
D: TRBD2

CDR3: CASSLTGISYNEQFF
DNA: TGTGCCAGCAGCTTAACAGGGATCTCCTACAATGAGCAGTTCTTC
V: TRBV7-2
size: NA
J: TRBJ2-1
D: NA

CDR3: CASSLLLSETQYF
DNA: TGTGCCAGCAGCTTGCTCCTTTCCGAGACCCAGTACTTC
V: TRBV5-6
size: medium-sized
J: TRBJ2-5
D: NA

CDR3: CASSLVEGLTDTQYF
DNA: TGTGCCAGCAGTCTGGTGGAGGGGCTCACAGATACGCAGTATTTT
V: TRBV9
size: NA
J: TRBJ2-3
D: NA

CDR3: CASSSSGLVYEQYF
DNA: TGTGCCAGCAGCTCATCGGGGTTAGTCTACGAGCAGTACTTC
V: TRBV7-6
size: few
J: TRBJ2-7
D: NA

CDR3: CAIRSARDRSYEQYF
DNA: TGTGCCATCAGATCAGCCCGAGACAGGTCCTACGAGCAGTACTTC
V: TRBV10-3
size: few
J: TRBJ2-7
D: NA

CDR3: CASSSIRGEAFF
DNA: TGTGCCAGCAGCTCGATAAGGGGTGAAGCTTTCTTT
V: TRBV11-3
size: NA
J: TRBJ1-1
D: NA

CDR3: CASSSPGLAPNEQFF
DNA: TGCGCCAGCAGCTCCCCGGGACTAGCGCCGAATGAGCAGTTCTTC
V: TRBV5-1
size: NA
J: TRBJ2-1
D: TRBD2

CDR3: CASSEGEGGERSQPQHF
DNA: TGTGCCAGCAGTGAGGGGGAGGGGGGGGAAAGGAGCCAGCCCCAGCATTTT
V: TRBV2
size: NA
J: TRBJ1-5
D: NA

CDR3: CASSINRETGELFF
DNA: TGTGCCAGCAGTATTAACAGGGAAACCGGGGAGCTGTTTTTT
V: TRBV2
size: NA
J: TRBJ2-2
D: NA

CDR3: CASSPGVPGELFF
DNA: TGTGCCAGCAGCCCGGGAGTACCCGGGGAGCTGTTTTTT
V: TRBV9
size: NA
J: TRBJ2-2
D: NA

CDR3: CASASGAGYTF
DNA: TGTGCCAGCGCCTCAGGTGCTGGCTACACCTTC
V: TRBV6-6
size: NA
J: TRBJ1-2
D: NA

CDR3: CASTLVAGGGELFF
DNA: TGTGCCAGCACCCTAGTGGCAGGGGGCGGGGAGCTGTTTTTT
V: TRBV6-5
size: NA
J: TRBJ2-2
D: TRBD1

CDR3: CAWNGRKNEQYF
DNA: TGTGCCTGGAACGGGAGGAAGAACGAGCAGTACTTC
V: TRBV30
size: NA
J: TRBJ2-7
D: TRBD2

CDR3: CASSPRDNEQFF
DNA: TGTGCCAGCAGCCCTCGGGACAATGAGCAGTTCTTC
V: TRBV5-4
size: NA
J: TRBJ2-1
D: NA

CDR3: CASSTQPRDSFGDTQYF
DNA: TGTGCCAGCAGCACCCAGCCACGGGACAGTTTCGGAGATACGCAGTATTTT
V: TRBV21-1
size: NA
J: TRBJ2-3
D: NA

CDR3: CASSLQTGSDTQYF
DNA: TGTGCCAGCAGCTTACAAACAGGGTCAGATACGCAGTATTTT
V: TRBV7-2
size: NA
J: TRBJ2-3
D: NA

CDR3: CASGTGGRDLTEAFF
DNA: TGTGCCAGCGGGACAGGGGGCAGAGATCTCACTGAAGCTTTCTTT
V: TRBV10-3
size: NA
J: TRBJ1-1
D: TRBD1

CDR3: CASSLAGETQYF
DNA: TGTGCCAGCAGTCTAGCGGGGGAGACCCAGTACTTC
V: TRBV6-6
size: NA
J: TRBJ2-5
D: TRBD2

CDR3: CASHAADRGGFGQYF
DNA: TGTGCCAGCCATGCCGCGGACAGGGGCGGGTTCGGGCAGTACTTC
V: TRBV28
size: NA
J: TRBJ2-7
D: TRBD1

CDR3: CASSWRASGSFLHEQFF
DNA: TGTGCCAGCAGCTGGAGGGCTAGCGGGAGTTTCCTGCATGAGCAGTTCTTC
V: TRBV11-2
size: NA
J: TRBJ2-1
D: TRBD2

CDR3: CASSRLSTNTGELFF
DNA: TGTGCCAGCAGCCGACTTTCTACCAACACCGGGGAGCTGTTTTTT
V: TRBV27
size: NA
J: TRBJ2-2
D: NA

CDR3: CASSLFGGVSGANVLTF
DNA: TGTGCCAGCAGCTTATTTGGAGGGGTGTCTGGGGCCAACGTCCTGACTTTC
V: TRBV7-2
size: NA
J: TRBJ2-6
D: NA

CDR3: CASSESGDGANVLTF
DNA: TGTGCCAGCAGTGAATCAGGGGATGGGGCCAACGTCCTGACTTTC
V: TRBV6-1
size: once
J: TRBJ2-6
D: NA

CDR3: CASRTRKGGSLDTQYF
DNA: TGTGCCAGCAGAACCCGGAAGGGCGGGAGTCTAGATACGCAGTATTTT
V: TRBV28
size: NA
J: TRBJ2-3
D: TRBD2

CDR3: CAWRLGGLHEQFF
DNA: TGTGCCTGGAGACTCGGAGGACTGCATGAGCAGTTCTTC
V: TRBV30
size: NA
J: TRBJ2-1
D: NA

CDR3: CASSLLLADNEQFF
DNA: TGTGCCAGCAGTTTATTACTAGCGGATAATGAGCAGTTCTTC
V: TRBV27
size: NA
J: TRBJ2-1
D: TRBD2

CDR3: CASSISLAGGRYNEQFF
DNA: TGTGCCAGTAGTATCTCCTTAGCGGGGGGTAGATACAATGAGCAGTTCTTC
V: TRBV19
size: once
J: TRBJ2-1
D: TRBD2

CDR3: CASSLPGPSNEQFF
DNA: TGTGCCAGCAGCCTACCGGGTCCCTCGAATGAGCAGTTCTTC
V: TRBV4-2
size: NA
J: TRBJ2-1
D: NA

CDR3: CASSSSAREVAWQPQHF
DNA: NA
V: TRBV27
size: NA
J: TRBJ1-5
D: NA

CDR3: CASSRRTGVEQYF
DNA: TGTGCCAGCAGCCGAAGGACAGGGGTCGAGCAGTACTTC
V: TRBV7-8
size: NA
J: TRBJ2-7
D: TRBD1

CDR3: CASSRGTGYNEQFF
DNA: TGCGCCAGCAGCCGCGGGACAGGCTACAATGAGCAGTTCTTC
V: TRBV5-1
size: once
J: TRBJ2-1
D: TRBD1

CDR3: CASSHDRPNTEAFF
DNA: TGTGCCAGCAGCCACGACAGACCGAACACTGAAGCTTTCTTT
V: TRBV5-4
size: few
J: TRBJ1-1
D: NA

CDR3: CASRVAGGPYEQYF
DNA: TGTGCCAGCAGAGTAGCGGGAGGGCCTTACGAGCAGTACTTC
V: TRBV28
size: few
J: TRBJ2-7
D: TRBD2

CDR3: CASSSYGLPSYSNTGELFF
DNA: TGTGCCAGCAGCTCGTACGGACTACCCAGCTACTCGAACACCGGGGAGCTGTTTTTT
V: TRBV5-4
size: NA
J: TRBJ2-2
D: NA

CDR3: CASSVGLDNSGNTIYF
DNA: TGTGCCAGCAGCGTAGGCTTGGACAACTCTGGAAACACCATATATTTT
V: TRBV9
size: NA
J: TRBJ1-3
D: NA

CDR3: CASSPRWANTEAFF
DNA: TGTGCCAGCAGTCCCCGATGGGCGAACACTGAAGCTTTCTTT
V: TRBV6-5
size: NA
J: TRBJ1-1
D: NA

CDR3: CASSSEGLAGAKQYF
DNA: TGTGCCAGCAGTTCCGAGGGACTAGCGGGAGCAAAGCAGTACTTC
V: TRBV28
size: NA
J: TRBJ2-7
D: TRBD2

CDR3: CASSVRQGRYTF
DNA: TGTGCCAGCAGCGTAAGACAGGGACGCTACACCTTC
V: TRBV7-2
size: NA
J: TRBJ1-2
D: TRBD1

CDR3: CASSLGAGELFF
DNA: TGTGCCAGCAGCTTGGGAGCCGGGGAGCTGTTTTTT
V: TRBV5-4
size: NA
J: TRBJ2-2
D: NA

CDR3: CASSTHEIQYF
DNA: TGTGCCAGCAGCACCCACGAGATTCAGTACTTC
V: TRBV28
size: NA
J: TRBJ2-4
D: NA

CDR3: CAWGRGTARGYTF
DNA: TGTGCCTGGGGACGGGGGACAGCACGGGGCTACACCTTC
V: TRBV30
size: few
J: TRBJ1-2
D: TRBD1

CDR3: CASSAPRAEQETQYF
DNA: TGTGCCAGCTCAGCGCCGAGGGCCGAGCAAGAGACCCAGTACTTC
V: TRBV18
size: NA
J: TRBJ2-5
D: NA